The text below deals with one T cell receptor beta chain. Its antigen is not identified. These data belong to a study of cytomegalovirus exposure and HLA in healthy donors. Losses at the gene ends were 3 bases for V and 0 bases for J; bases not matched to a gene: 9. Germline CDR1 and CDR2: SGDLS and YYNGEE. This CDR3 has 17 residues. Study-wide results and caveats: The study listed 164 cytomegalovirus-associated TCR beta chains.

PCR used 60 Vbeta primers and 13 Jbeta primers. Profiled with immunoSEQ multiplex PCR; TCRdb holds only in-frame clones, not every one. The table records more than 90,000 clones, less than 80% of them present only once. The chain couples TRBV9 to TRBJ2-3; TRBD2 agrees at 8 bases. This clonotype originated in a man in his forties in good health and CMV-seronegative. The sample comprised PBMCs. The CDR3 loop is CASSGLPLAGSTDTQYF. CDR3 nucleotide sequence: TGTGCCAGCAGCGGACTGCCGTTAGCGGGGAGCACAGATACGCAGTATTTT.